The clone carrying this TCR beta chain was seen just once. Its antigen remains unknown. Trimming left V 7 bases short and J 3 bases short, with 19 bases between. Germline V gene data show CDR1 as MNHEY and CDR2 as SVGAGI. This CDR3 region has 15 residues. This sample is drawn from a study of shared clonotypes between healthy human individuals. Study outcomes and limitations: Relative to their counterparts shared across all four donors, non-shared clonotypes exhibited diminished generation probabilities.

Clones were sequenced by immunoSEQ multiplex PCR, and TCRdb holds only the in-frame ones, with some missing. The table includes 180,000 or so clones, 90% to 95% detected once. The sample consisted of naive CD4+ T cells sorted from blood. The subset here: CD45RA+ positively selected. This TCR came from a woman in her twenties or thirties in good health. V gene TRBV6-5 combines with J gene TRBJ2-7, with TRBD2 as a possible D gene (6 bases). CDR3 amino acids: CASNRVGLAFYEQYF. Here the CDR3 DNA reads TGTGCCAGCAACCGGGTGGGACTCGCATTCTACGAGCAGTACTTC.